This T cell receptor beta chain was observed in a study of blood T cells in healthy people across ages. Primed by a sample-barcoded 5' primer and a J-beta primer mix, a second PCR proceeded for about 6 to 11 cycles. TCRdb re-analysed the 5' RACE reads in MiXCR, keeping a single row per CDR3 protein. The sample holds about 1.8 million distinct CDR3 sequences, around half seen once. CDR1 is SNHLY and CDR2 is FYNNEI in the germline V gene. With V trimmed by 6 bases and J by 10 bases, 12 bases remained unmatched. The CDR3 has 14 residues. A few counts support this clonotype. The specimen sequenced was blood. The receptor's source is a woman aged 40 to 55 in good health. The chain is built from TRBV2 and TRBJ2-1, with 7 positions matching TRBD1. The CDR3 nucleotides are TGTGCCAGCAGATCGAACCCGACAGGGCGGGAGCAGTTCTTC. Protein product: CASRSNPTGREQFF.